This is a list of T cell receptor beta chains from one sample in a study of blood T cell repertoires in COVID-19. Profiled with immunoSEQ multiplex PCR; TCRdb holds only in-frame clones, not every one. The sample records around 47,000 clones, just under 70% being singletons. The source material was peripheral blood. The receptors come from an elderly man with acute or convalescent COVID-19. The CDR3 runs from the conserved cysteine through the conserved F or W. A D gene is named only where the DNA matches it firmly. Clone size is not always given. Where it is, it says once, few, many or a class for expanded clones.

TRBJ1-5 NA TRBV19 NA TGTGCCAGTACCCCGAACGGGGGGAATCAGCCCCAGCATTTT CASTPNGGNQPQHF
TRBJ1-3 TRBD1 TRBV7-6 NA TGTGCCAGCAGCTCCGTGACAGGGGGCTATGGAAACACCATATATTTT CASSSVTGGYGNTIYF
TRBJ1-1 NA TRBV6-4 once TGTGCCAGCAGTGACTCGATAGCGAAAGCGAACACTGAAGCTTTCTTT CASSDSIAKANTEAFF
TRBJ2-7 NA TRBV3-1/TRBV3-2 once TGTGCCAGCAGCCATACTGGGAGCTCCTACGAGCAGTACTTC CASSHTGSSYEQYF
TRBJ2-1 NA TRBV14 NA TGTGCCAGCAGCCAACGGACGGACAGCGGGCAGTTCTTC CASSQRTDSGQFF
TRBJ2-3 TRBD2 TRBV7-6 NA TGTGCCAGCAGCTTAGGGAGCGGGAGTGGAGATACGCAGTATTTT CASSLGSGSGDTQYF
TRBJ2-1 NA TRBV5-1 large TGCGCCAGCCAGGCTCCCTCCTACAATGAGCAGTTCTTC CASQAPSYNEQFF
TRBJ1-6 NA TRBV27 NA TGTGCCAGCAGTTTAATCACCTATCCGGATTCACCCCTCCACTTT CASSLITYPDSPLHF
TRBJ2-1 TRBD1 TRBV5-1 NA TGCGCCAGCAGCTCACCGGGACAGGGGCCCGGTAACGATGAGCAGTTCTTC CASSSPGQGPGNDEQFF
TRBJ2-3 TRBD2 TRBV7-8 NA TGTGCCAGCAGCCTAGGGTTTAGCGGGGGGGTCCCAGATACGCAGTATTTT CASSLGFSGGVPDTQYF
TRBJ1-2 NA TRBV13 NA TGTGCCAGCAGCTTCCTTAACTATGGCTACACCTTC CASSFLNYGYTF
TRBJ2-5 TRBD2 TRBV7-6 NA TGTGCCAGCACCCTAGGGGGACTAGCGGGAGGGGAGACCCAGTACTTC CASTLGGLAGGETQYF
TRBJ1-2 TRBD1 TRBV3-1/TRBV3-2 NA TGTGCCAGCAGCCAAGTTCCAGGGGGGGGCTACACCTTC CASSQVPGGGYTF
TRBJ1-1 TRBD1 TRBV18 few TGTGCCAGCTCACCGGGCAGGGGGCACACTGAAGCTTTCTTT CASSPGRGHTEAFF
TRBJ2-5 TRBD1 TRBV6-5 NA TGTGCCGGCTCGGGACAGGGGCAACAGACCCAGTACTTC CAGSGQGQQTQYF
TRBJ2-3 TRBD2 TRBV4-1 NA TGCGCCAGCAGCCACGGACTAGCGGCAGACCCACGAGATACGCAGTATTTT CASSHGLAADPRDTQYF
TRBJ1-2 NA TRBV5-6 NA TGTGCCAGCAGCTTGCTTCGGGGAAACTATGGCTACACCTTC CASSLLRGNYGYTF
TRBJ2-3 TRBD2 TRBV5-1 NA TGCGCCAGCAGCTTACAGCGGGGGGGGAAAGCAGATACGCAGTATTTT CASSLQRGGKADTQYF
TRBJ1-4 NA TRBV5-6 NA TGTGCCAGCAGCTTCTCTCCAACAGGCTACGAAAAACTGTTTTTT CASSFSPTGYEKLFF
TRBJ2-2 NA TRBV12-3/TRBV12-4 NA TGTGCCAGCAGTTTGCGGAACACCGGGGAGCTGTTTTTT CASSLRNTGELFF
TRBJ2-5 TRBD1 TRBV12-3/TRBV12-4 NA TGTGCCAGCAGCGGGGACAGCCAAGAGACCCAGTACTTC CASSGDSQETQYF
TRBJ2-7 TRBD1 TRBV2 NA TGTGCCAACAGGGGGCGTACCGAGCAGTACTTC CANRGRTEQYF
TRBJ1-6 NA TRBV7-9 NA TGTGCCAGCAGCTTATCCGGGAACGGGGCCCTCCACTTT CASSLSGNGALHF
TRBJ2-3 NA TRBV18 NA TGTGCCAGCTCACCACCGAACCCAGCAGCGTCCGATACGCAGTATTTT CASSPPNPAASDTQYF
TRBJ2-1 TRBD1 TRBV7-9 NA TGTGCCAGCCACATAGGACAGGAGCTATACAATGAGCAGTTCTTC CASHIGQELYNEQFF
TRBJ2-1 TRBD2 TRBV4-1 once TGCGCCAGCACCGGTTCTAGCGGGGGGGCGAATGAGCAGTTCTTC CASTGSSGGANEQFF
TRBJ1-4 TRBD1 TRBV7-9 NA TGTGCCAGCAGCTCCCTAACCGGGACAGGGGTTGAAAAACTGTTTTTT CASSSLTGTGVEKLFF
TRBJ2-3 NA TRBV19 NA TGTGCCAGTAGTATAGGCAGGGCAGATACGCAGTATTTT CASSIGRADTQYF
TRBJ1-1 TRBD1 TRBV7-9 few TGTGCCAGCAGCCAGGGGGACAGAACTGAAGCTTTCTTT CASSQGDRTEAFF
TRBJ1-4 NA TRBV4-1 NA TGCGCCAGCAGCCAAGATTCCAGAAGTGTTGAAAAACTGTTTTTT CASSQDSRSVEKLFF
TRBJ2-7 TRBD1 TRBV4-1 few TGCGCCAGCAGCCAACCGGGACAGGGGGCCTACGAGCAGTACTTC CASSQPGQGAYEQYF
TRBJ2-7 TRBD1 TRBV5-1 NA TGCGCCAGCAGTCAGGGGGCCAGTTACGAGCAGTACTTC CASSQGASYEQYF
TRBJ1-4 NA TRBV5-5 NA TGTGCCAGCAGGCCGAACTCCGGCAGGACTAATGAAAAACTGTTTTTT CASRPNSGRTNEKLFF
TRBJ1-2 NA TRBV14 NA TGTGCCAGCAGCCAACGACAGGACCTGAACTATGGCTACACCTTC CASSQRQDLNYGYTF
TRBJ1-2 TRBD1 TRBV11-2 NA TGTGCCAGCAGCCGGACAGGGAGTCCCTTAGGGTATGGCTACACCTTC CASSRTGSPLGYGYTF
TRBJ2-7 TRBD2 TRBV3-1/TRBV3-2 NA TGTGCCAGCAGCCAAAGCGGGGGGGTTGCCGAGCAGTACTTC CASSQSGGVAEQYF
TRBJ2-3 TRBD2 TRBV28 few TGTGCCAGCAGTTTCAGCGGGAGGTTCACAGATACGCAGTATTTT CASSFSGRFTDTQYF
TRBJ1-5 TRBD1 TRBV15 NA TGTGCCACCAGCAGCCCGGGACAGGGGTACCATCAGCCCCAGCATTTT CATSSPGQGYHQPQHF
TRBJ1-2 NA TRBV5-4 few TGTGCCAGTAGTGCGGGGGGTAGTAACTATGGCTACACCTTC CASSAGGSNYGYTF
TRBJ1-6 NA TRBV4-1 NA TGCGCCAGCAGCCAAGATCTGACGGGACATAGCTATAATTCACCCCTCCACTTT CASSQDLTGHSYNSPLHF
TRBJ1-1 TRBD1 TRBV5-4 NA TGTGCCAGCAGCTTGGCTGACAGGGAAGTGGCTGAAGCTTTCTTT CASSLADREVAEAFF